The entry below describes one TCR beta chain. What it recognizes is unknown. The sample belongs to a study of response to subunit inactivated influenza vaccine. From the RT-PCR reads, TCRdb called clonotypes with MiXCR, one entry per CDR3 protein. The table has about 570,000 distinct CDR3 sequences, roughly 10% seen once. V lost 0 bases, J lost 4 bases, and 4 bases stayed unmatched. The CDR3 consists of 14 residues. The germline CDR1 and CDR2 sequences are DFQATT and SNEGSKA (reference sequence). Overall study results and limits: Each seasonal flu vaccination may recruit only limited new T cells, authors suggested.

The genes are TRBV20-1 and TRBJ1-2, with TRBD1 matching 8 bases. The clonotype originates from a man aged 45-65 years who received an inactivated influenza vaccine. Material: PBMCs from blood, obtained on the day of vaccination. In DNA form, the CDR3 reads TGCAGTGCTAGAGAAAGGACAGGGATCTATGGCTACACCTTC. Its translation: CSARERTGIYGYTF.